Relative to its sample, the clone carrying this T cell receptor beta chain is large. Its specificity is not known. Sequenced by immunoSEQ multiplex PCR; TCRdb stores in-frame clones only, minus some. The sample has hundreds of clones, 80% to 85% seen once; the top ten hold less than 35%. Losses at the gene ends were 2 bases for V and 6 bases for J; bases not matched to a gene: 1. CDR3 length: 15 amino acids. Looked up from germline, CDR1 is MRHNA and CDR2 is SNTAGT. The data derive from a study of T cells after posttransplantation cyclophosphamide. Study-wide findings and caveats: Recipient CMV seropositivity and CMV reactivation strongly tracked TRB clonality.

The chain couples TRBV6-4 to TRBJ2-1; 13 nucleotides line up with TRBD2. Material: memory CD8+ T cells sorted from blood. The origin of this receptor is a middle-aged man in good health, CMV-negative, and a related stem cell transplant donor. Here the CDR3 reads CASSDRTSGSNEQFF. The CDR3 DNA reads TGTGCCAGCAGTGACCGGACTAGCGGGAGCAATGAGCAGTTCTTC.